This T cell receptor (beta chain) was identified in a study of identifying expanded T cells in peripheral blood. Measured with immunoSEQ multiplex PCR; TCRdb has only the in-frame clones, and not every one. The sample lists approximately 120,000 clones; around four fifths were seen once. From germline, CDR1 is MNHEY and CDR2 SVGAGI. After removal of 6 bases from V and 4 bases from J, the junction contained 5 bases not matched to a gene. The CDR3 extends over 14 amino acids. This TCR was recovered from a person between 18 and 75 years old in good health. The sequenced sample was blood. J is TRBJ1-4 and V is TRBV6-5; TRBD1 agrees at 7 bases. CDR3 sequence: CASRPTGSNEKLFF. The CDR3 region has the DNA TGTGCCAGCAGACCGACAGGGAGTAATGAAAAACTGTTTTTT.